This TCR beta chain was sequenced in a study of blood T cells in healthy people across ages. With a J-beta primer mix and a sample-barcoded 5' primer, a second PCR ran 7 to 11 cycles. From the 5' RACE reads, TCRdb called clonotypes with MiXCR, one entry per CDR3 protein. The sample lists about 1.4 million distinct CDR3 sequences, approximately 59% occurring once. This TCR was sampled from a young man in good health. Sequences were obtained from blood.

CDR3 DNA sequence: TGTGCCAGCAGTCCAACGGGGACAGGGCTCTATGGCTACACCTTC. The encoded protein is CASSPTGTGLYGYTF. The chain uses TRBV27 and TRBJ1-2, with 9 bases identical to TRBD1. J lost 4 bases, V lost 5 bases, and 8 bases had no gene match. Germline V gene lookup returns CDR1 MNHEY and CDR2 SMNVEV (reference sequence). This CDR3 has 15 amino acids.